The entry below gives a single T cell receptor beta chain sequence along with its context. This sample was taken from a study of CD8+ T cells in alopecia areata. Once RNA had been extracted, it was reverse transcribed into cDNA to act as the sequencing template. The repertoire was sequenced with immunoSEQ multiplex PCR; TCRdb's copy has only in-frame clones and lacks some. Among over 60,000 clones, 46% were seen once, and the ten largest hold roughly 20%. Regarding treatment: oral pan-JAK inhibitor, 5-10 mg twice daily. The germline V gene encodes CDR1 SQVTM and CDR2 ANQGSEA. V shed 7 bases and J shed 4 bases, with 23 bases lying between them. The CDR3 totals 16 residues.

The clonotype was recovered from a human donor with alopecia areata. The V call is TRBV29-1, the J call TRBJ2-1; D may be TRBD1 or TRBD2 (7 bases each). The input for sequencing was CD8+ T cells sorted from blood, taken between weeks 36 and 40, from a patient treated with tofacitinib. CDR3: CSARGREGAHYNEQFF. The CDR3 DNA is TGCAGCGCCCGAGGGAGGGAGGGGGCCCATTACAATGAGCAGTTCTTC.